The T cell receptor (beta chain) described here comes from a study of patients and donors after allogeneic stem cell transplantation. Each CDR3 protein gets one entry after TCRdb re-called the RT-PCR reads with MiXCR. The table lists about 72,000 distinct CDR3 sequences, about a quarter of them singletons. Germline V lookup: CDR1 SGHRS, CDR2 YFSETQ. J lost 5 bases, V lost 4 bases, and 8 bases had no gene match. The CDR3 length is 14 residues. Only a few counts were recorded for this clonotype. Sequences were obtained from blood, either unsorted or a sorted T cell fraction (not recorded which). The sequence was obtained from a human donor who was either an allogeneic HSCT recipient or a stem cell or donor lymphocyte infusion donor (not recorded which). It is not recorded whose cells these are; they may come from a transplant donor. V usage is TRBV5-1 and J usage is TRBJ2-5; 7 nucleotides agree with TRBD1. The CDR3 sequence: CASSRRQGGETQYF. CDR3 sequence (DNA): TGCGCCAGCAGCCGAAGACAGGGCGGGGAGACCCAGTACTTC.